This T cell receptor (beta chain) emerged from a study of blood T cells in healthy people across ages. As for the study in general: Template switching retrieved approximately one barcoded beta molecule for each two T cells.

This clonotype has just a few counts. Its antigen is undetermined. A second PCR of roughly 6 to 12 cycles used a sample-barcoded 5' primer and a J-beta primer mix. Each TCR beta cDNA got a 12-nucleotide random molecular identifier. TCRdb fed the 5' RACE reads into MiXCR, producing one record per CDR3 protein. The sample records roughly 800,000 distinct CDR3 sequences, 58% being singletons. For every donor, a draw yielded roughly 9.3 milliliters of peripheral blood. Germline CDR1 is MGHRA and CDR2 is YSYEKL. V shed 1 base and J 5 bases; nucleotides not matched to a gene: 11. The CDR3 is 17 amino acids. Notes on the study in general: Long-lived donors carried more naive CD4+ cells and greater diversity than aged donors.

Material: blood. The sequence came from a young man in good health. The chain recombines TRBV4-1 with TRBJ2-5, with 9 bases fitting TRBD2. The CDR3: CASSQGSLRGGSETQYF. CDR3 coding DNA: TGCGCCAGCAGCCAAGGATCCTTGCGGGGGGGCTCGGAGACCCAGTACTTC.